These T cell receptor beta chains were read from a single sample in a study of blood T cell repertoires in COVID-19. Sequencing was performed with immunoSEQ multiplex PCR; in TCRdb, only in-frame clones are kept and a portion is missing. This sample has tens of thousands of clones, with 72% found just once. The sample taken for sequencing was peripheral blood. These receptors originate from a woman aged 70 to 79 with COVID-19, enrolled during active disease. Both conserved end residues are part of each CDR3. The D gene is left open where the match is weak. The size of a clone is reported for some rows only, either as once, few or many, or as a class for expanded clones.

v_gene	j_gene	abundance	d_gene	CDR3nt	CDR3aa
TRBV5-1	TRBJ2-5	.	TRBD1	TGCGCCAGCAGCCGAGTGCAGGGGGCTGCCACGGGGGAGACCCAGTACTTC	CASSRVQGAATGETQYF
TRBV7-2	TRBJ2-1	.	TRBD2	TGTGCCAGCAACCTACGGGGGGGGGATGAGCAGTTCTTC	CASNLRGGDEQFF
TRBV3-1/TRBV3-2	TRBJ1-5	.	TRBD1	TGTGCCAGCAGCCTACCGAATGGGACAGCGAGCTGTCAGCCCCAGCATTTT	CASSLPNGTASCQPQHF
TRBV21-1	TRBJ1-5	.	.	TGTGCCAGCAGATACAGGTTCAGGTATAGCAATCAGCCCCAGCATTTT	CASRYRFRYSNQPQHF
TRBV27	TRBJ2-1	few	TRBD2	TGTGCCAGCAGTTTCGCACTAGCGAGGGGATACAATGAGCAGTTCTTC	CASSFALARGYNEQFF
TRBV5-1	TRBJ2-7	once	.	TGCGCCAGCAGCCCAGAGGGGGTCGAGCAGTACTTC	CASSPEGVEQYF
TRBV19	TRBJ2-7	many	TRBD1	TGTGCCAGTAGTTACGGGACAGGGACCTACGAGCAGTACTTC	CASSYGTGTYEQYF
TRBV6-5	TRBJ2-1	once	.	TGTGCCAGCACCAAGGTCGGGGGCTCCTACAATGAGCAGTTCTTC	CASTKVGGSYNEQFF
TRBV2	TRBJ1-6	.	.	TGTGCCAGCAGTGAATGGCGGACAGACTATAATTCACCCCTCCACTTT	CASSEWRTDYNSPLHF
TRBV27	TRBJ2-1	.	.	TGTGCCAGCAGTTTAAGGCAGGGGCTTGAGCAGTTCTTC	CASSLRQGLEQFF
TRBV18	TRBJ1-1	medium-sized	TRBD1	TGTGCCAGCTCACCCCTACAGGGGGAGGCTGAAGCTTTCTTT	CASSPLQGEAEAFF
TRBV4-3	TRBJ2-1	.	TRBD2	TGCGCCAGCAGCCAAGGGGCCAGCGGGAGGTTGAATGAGCAGTTCTTC	CASSQGASGRLNEQFF
TRBV2	TRBJ2-7	.	TRBD1	TGTGCCAGCATGAGGGGGCTGGGTGAGCAGTACTTC	CASMRGLGEQYF
TRBV5-1	TRBJ2-5	.	.	TGCGCCAGCAGCCCTCTTGGGCGCCAACAAGAGACCCAGTACTTC	CASSPLGRQQETQYF
TRBV11-3	TRBJ2-1	.	TRBD2	TGTGCCAGCAGCTTAGGGCGGCGGGAGAGGTACAATGAGCAGTTCTTC	CASSLGRRERYNEQFF
TRBV7-7	TRBJ2-5	.	TRBD1	TGTGCTAGCAGCAGGGGGACAGCCCAAGAGACCCAGTACTTC	CASSRGTAQETQYF
TRBV7-7	TRBJ2-3	.	.	TGTGCTAGCAGCTTCCAGGCAGGGGATACGCAGTATTTT	CASSFQAGDTQYF
TRBV4-3	TRBJ2-3	once	TRBD2	TGCGCCAGCAGCCAAGTCGACCTAGCGGGGGGGCCAGATACGCAGTATTTT	CASSQVDLAGGPDTQYF
TRBV7-7	TRBJ2-3	.	TRBD2	TGTGCCAGCAGCCCCAGCGGGGGAAGTACAGATACGCAGTATTTT	CASSPSGGSTDTQYF
TRBV7-3	TRBJ2-3	.	.	TGTGCCAGCAGCTTAATCAGGGCCACAGATACGCAGTATTTT	CASSLIRATDTQYF
TRBV27	TRBJ2-3	.	.	TGTGCCAGCAGTTTACTAGGAAACACAGATACGCAGTATTTT	CASSLLGNTDTQYF
TRBV9	TRBJ2-3	.	.	TGTGCCAGCAGCGTCCCCAGGACACAAAACACAGATACGCAGTATTTT	CASSVPRTQNTDTQYF
TRBV21-1	TRBJ1-1	.	.	TGTGCCAGCACCCTGAAACCACGGGGTATGAACACTGAAGCTTTCTTT	CASTLKPRGMNTEAFF
TRBV19	TRBJ1-5	.	.	TGTGCCAGTAGTGAGAGCTATAGCAATCAGCCCCAGCATTTT	CASSESYSNQPQHF
TRBV29-1	TRBJ2-7	.	.	TGCAGCGCCGCGACATCCTACGAGCAGTACTTC	CSAATSYEQYF
TRBV19	TRBJ1-2	.	.	TGTGCCAGTACCGCCCGGGAAGGCTATGGCTACACCTTC	CASTAREGYGYTF
TRBV28	TRBJ2-3	.	TRBD1	TGTGCCAGCCGCCTCGGGCAGGGGGCTGGGGGCACAGATACGCAGTATTTT	CASRLGQGAGGTDTQYF
TRBV27	TRBJ1-2	few	.	TGTGCCAGCAGTTTATTCGGCGCAGGGAAGAACTATGGCTACACCTTC	CASSLFGAGKNYGYTF
TRBV5-1	TRBJ2-5	.	TRBD1	TGCGCCAGCAGCTTCGGGACAGGGCACCAAGAGACCCAGTACTTC	CASSFGTGHQETQYF
TRBV12-3/TRBV12-4	TRBJ2-5	.	.	TGTGCCAGCAGTCCCCGAGTGACCCAGTACTTC	CASSPRVTQYF
TRBV29-1	TRBJ1-4	once	.	TGCAGCGCCAGGGAGGGCTATGAAAAACTGTTTTTT	CSAREGYEKLFF
TRBV18	TRBJ2-3	.	TRBD1	TGTGCCAGCTCCAACAGACAGGGGAAGACAGATACGCAGTATTTT	CASSNRQGKTDTQYF
TRBV9	TRBJ1-2	.	.	TGTGCCAGCAGCGGTCGGGGAGCCGTGAACTATGGCTACACCTTC	CASSGRGAVNYGYTF
TRBV6-2/TRBV6-3	TRBJ2-6	.	TRBD1	TGTGCCAGCAGTTACGACAGGGCTAATGGGGCCAACGTCCTGACTTTC	CASSYDRANGANVLTF
TRBV4-2	TRBJ2-3	once	TRBD2	TGTGCCAGCAGCCAAGAACGAGCGGGGGGCGCAGATACGCAGTATTTT	CASSQERAGGADTQYF
TRBV24-1	TRBJ2-1	once	TRBD2	TGTGCCACCAGTGATTTGACTAGCGGGAGGGTGAGCGGGGGCTCCTACAATGAGCAGTTCTTC	CATSDLTSGRVSGGSYNEQFF
TRBV4-2	TRBJ2-3	.	TRBD1	TGTGCCAGCAGCCAAGATCCCAGGGGGGATACGCAGTATTTT	CASSQDPRGDTQYF
TRBV15	TRBJ1-2	.	.	TGTGCCACCAGCAACCGGGTGACCGGGAGTGGCTACACCTTC	CATSNRVTGSGYTF
TRBV20-1	TRBJ2-1	.	.	TGCAGTGCTAGTAAGTGGGCGAGCTCCTACAATGAGCAGTTCTTC	CSASKWASSYNEQFF
TRBV5-6	TRBJ1-1	.	.	TGTGCCAGCAGCTTTTGGGGGGTAGGGACTGAAGCTTTCTTT	CASSFWGVGTEAFF
TRBV4-2	TRBJ1-2	.	.	TGTGCCAGCAGCCAAGATCCCGCAGGGGAGTCTTATGGCTACACCTTC	CASSQDPAGESYGYTF
TRBV6-6	TRBJ2-4	few	.	TGTGCCAGCAGCCGCCAACGCCGGGACACCGGGTTTCAGTACTTC	CASSRQRRDTGFQYF
TRBV5-1	TRBJ1-4	.	TRBD1	TGCGCCAGCAGCTTCAAACAGGGGGCTAACGAAAAACTGTTTTTT	CASSFKQGANEKLFF
TRBV25-1	TRBJ2-1	.	.	TGTGCCAGCAGTGAATTCGGCAGGGCTTCCTACAATGAGCAGTTCTTC	CASSEFGRASYNEQFF
TRBV7-9	TRBJ1-2	once	.	TGTGCCAGCAGCCCAACTACAGGGAACTATGGCTACACCTTC	CASSPTTGNYGYTF
TRBV3-1/TRBV3-2	TRBJ1-3	.	TRBD1	TGTGCCAGCAGCCAGGACAGGGTCTCTGGAAACACCATATATTTT	CASSQDRVSGNTIYF
TRBV11-3	TRBJ2-2	.	.	TGTGCCAGCAGCTTAGACCCCCAAGCGGTGAACACCGGGGAGCTGTTTTTT	CASSLDPQAVNTGELFF
TRBV5-1	TRBJ2-7	.	TRBD1	TGCGCCAGCAGCTTGGGGGTCCCGGGACAGACCTACGAGCAGTACTTC	CASSLGVPGQTYEQYF
TRBV7-9	TRBJ2-1	.	.	TGTGCCAGCAGCCCATGGACAGCCGAGTACAATGAGCAGTTCTTC	CASSPWTAEYNEQFF
TRBV7-9	TRBJ2-7	.	.	TGTGCCAGCAGCTTAGACTTCTCCGAGCAGTACTTC	CASSLDFSEQYF
TRBV2	TRBJ2-2	.	.	TGTGCCAGCAGTGAAGCAAGGAGGGGGGAGCTGTTTTTT	CASSEARRGELFF
TRBV2	TRBJ1-4	.	TRBD1	TGTGCCAGCAGTGGACAGGGGGCCCTTTCAACTAATGAAAAACTGTTTTTT	CASSGQGALSTNEKLFF
TRBV7-5	TRBJ2-2	.	.	TGTGCCAGCAGGACAGGGAGGATCGGGGAGCTGTTTTTT	CASRTGRIGELFF
TRBV7-9	TRBJ1-2	few	.	TGTGCCAGCAGCTTAGGTCGAGTGGGCAGAGATGGCTACACCTTC	CASSLGRVGRDGYTF
TRBV11-3	TRBJ2-2	.	TRBD2	TGTGCCAGCAGGAAGGGGACTAGCGGGAACACCGGGGAGCTGTTTTTT	CASRKGTSGNTGELFF
TRBV7-8	TRBJ1-1	once	.	TGTGCCAGCAGCTTAGGACATATCACTGAAGCTTTCTTT	CASSLGHITEAFF
TRBV15	TRBJ1-4	.	TRBD1	TGTGCCACCAGCAGAGTTCCTCCAGGGGGAGCTAATGAAAAACTGTTTTTT	CATSRVPPGGANEKLFF